This T cell receptor beta chain was captured in a study of blood T cell repertoires in COVID-19. The overall study: COVID-19 samples from acute and convalescent phases originated in the United States, Italy and Spain. The analysed material was cDNA or gDNA that came from T cells, B-cell-depleted T cells, or PBMCs.

Per the original methods: Reference gene primer amplification yielded estimated nucleated cell counts. Method: immunoSEQ multiplex PCR; TCRdb's copy keeps in-frame clones and lacks some. V and J calls and clone size come straight from that table; D and trimming were deduced from the DNA. The table includes 100,000 to 150,000 clones, more than 85% detected once. The CDR3 extends over 14 amino acids. J lost 4 bases, V lost 3 bases, and 0 bases had no gene match. CDR1 is SGHDT and CDR2 is YYEEEE in the germline V gene. This clone has just one count. The chain couples TRBV5-6 to TRBJ1-6; 8 nucleotides line up with TRBD1. The specimen was peripheral blood. This clonotype originated in a man aged 45-60 years with active or convalescent COVID-19. The chain's CDR3 is CASSWTGYNSPLHF. Written as DNA, the CDR3 is TGTGCCAGCAGCTGGACAGGGTATAATTCACCCCTCCACTTT.